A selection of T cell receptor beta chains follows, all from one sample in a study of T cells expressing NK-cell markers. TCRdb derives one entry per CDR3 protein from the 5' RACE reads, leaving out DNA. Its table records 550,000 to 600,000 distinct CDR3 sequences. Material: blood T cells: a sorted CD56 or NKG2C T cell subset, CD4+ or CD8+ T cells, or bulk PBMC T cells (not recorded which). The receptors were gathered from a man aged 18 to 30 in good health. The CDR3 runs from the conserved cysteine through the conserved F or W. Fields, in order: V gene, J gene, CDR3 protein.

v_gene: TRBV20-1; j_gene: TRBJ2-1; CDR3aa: CSARPMTSLRNEQFF
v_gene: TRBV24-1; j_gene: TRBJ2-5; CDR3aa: CATSDPTAIQETQYF
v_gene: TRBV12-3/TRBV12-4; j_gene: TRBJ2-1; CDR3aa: CATVGGSEQFF
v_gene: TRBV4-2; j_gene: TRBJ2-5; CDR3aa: CASSQYADQETQYF
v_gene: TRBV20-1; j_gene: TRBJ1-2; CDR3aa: CSARDGRRDYGYTF
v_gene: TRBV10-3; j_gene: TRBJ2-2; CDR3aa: CAISELKPGELFF
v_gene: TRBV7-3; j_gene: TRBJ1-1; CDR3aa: CASSSKDTTEAFF
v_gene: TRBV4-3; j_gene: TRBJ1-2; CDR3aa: CASSQDMGTGGNGYTF
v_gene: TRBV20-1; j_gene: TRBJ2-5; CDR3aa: CSALARALGAARTQYF
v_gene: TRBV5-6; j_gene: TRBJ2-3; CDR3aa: CASSQTGTGDRRSTDTQYF
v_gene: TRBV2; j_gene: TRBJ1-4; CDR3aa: CASSEYGRDQGKLFF
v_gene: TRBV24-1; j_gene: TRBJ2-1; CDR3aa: CATSRTAGGNEQFF
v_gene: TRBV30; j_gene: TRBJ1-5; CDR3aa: CAWSARGLYNQPQHF
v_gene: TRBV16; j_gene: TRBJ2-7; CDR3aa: CASSPMGREQYF
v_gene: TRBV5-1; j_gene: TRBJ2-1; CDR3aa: CASSLEPGAGGYEQFF
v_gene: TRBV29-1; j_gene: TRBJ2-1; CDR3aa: CSVPDLASGEQFF
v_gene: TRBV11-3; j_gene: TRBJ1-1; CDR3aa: CASSSSRDRLLNTEAFF
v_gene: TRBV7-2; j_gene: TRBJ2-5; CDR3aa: CASSLVLMAETQYF
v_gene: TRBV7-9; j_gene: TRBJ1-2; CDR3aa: CASSFPRTEANYGYTF
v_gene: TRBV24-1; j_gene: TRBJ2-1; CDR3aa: CATSDPARRGVRNEQFF
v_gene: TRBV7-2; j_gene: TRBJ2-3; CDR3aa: CASSLVSLGRADTQYF
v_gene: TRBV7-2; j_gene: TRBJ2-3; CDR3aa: CASSLDGRREDTQYF
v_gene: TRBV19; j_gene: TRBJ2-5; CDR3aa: CASLDSRETQYF
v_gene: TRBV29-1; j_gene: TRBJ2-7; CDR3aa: CSVGQGLEQYF
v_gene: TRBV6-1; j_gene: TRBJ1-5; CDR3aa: CASSEAGIRPQHF
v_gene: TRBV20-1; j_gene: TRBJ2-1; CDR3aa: CSAGGRIYNEQFF
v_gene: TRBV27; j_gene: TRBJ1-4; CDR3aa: CASSPYYRGRPEKLFF
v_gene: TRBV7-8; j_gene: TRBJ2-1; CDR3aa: CASSMGGGRADNEQFF
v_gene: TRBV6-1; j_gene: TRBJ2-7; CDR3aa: CASSGGFVGLHEQYF
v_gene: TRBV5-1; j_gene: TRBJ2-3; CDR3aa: CASSPGLAGASTDTQYF
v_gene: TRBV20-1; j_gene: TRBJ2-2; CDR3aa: CSAKLAPKLTGELFF
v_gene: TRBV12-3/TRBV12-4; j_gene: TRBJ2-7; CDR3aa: CASIGGSSYEQYF
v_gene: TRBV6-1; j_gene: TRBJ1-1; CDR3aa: CASSHDRKTEAFF
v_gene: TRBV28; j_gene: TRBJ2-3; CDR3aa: CASSLLSGRSTDTQYF
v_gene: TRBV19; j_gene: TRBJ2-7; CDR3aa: CASSIRSEKRDMEQYF
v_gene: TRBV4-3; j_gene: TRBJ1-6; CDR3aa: CASSLEVTSPLHF
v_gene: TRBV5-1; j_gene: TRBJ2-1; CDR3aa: CASSPLKSGEGNEQFF
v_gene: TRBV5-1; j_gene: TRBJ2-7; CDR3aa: CASRDLRGQVAGVGLEQYF
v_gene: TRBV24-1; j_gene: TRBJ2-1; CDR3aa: CATSDFVGSYNEQFF
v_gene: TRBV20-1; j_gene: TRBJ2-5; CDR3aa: CSGIGTSVQETQYF
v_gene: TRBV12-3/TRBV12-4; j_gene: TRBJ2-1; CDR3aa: CASSLEAGVGNEQFF
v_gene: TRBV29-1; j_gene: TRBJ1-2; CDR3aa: CSVLGQGINGYTF
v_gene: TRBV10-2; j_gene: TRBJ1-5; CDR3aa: CASVGISNQPQHF
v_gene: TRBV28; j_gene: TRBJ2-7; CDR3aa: CASSLWASGSSYEQYF
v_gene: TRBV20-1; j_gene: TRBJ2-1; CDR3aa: CSGSQREGRGNEQFF
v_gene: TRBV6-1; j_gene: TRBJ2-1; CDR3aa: CASGSSSGTRNEQFF
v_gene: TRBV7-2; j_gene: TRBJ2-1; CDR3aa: CASSSVSGNEQFF
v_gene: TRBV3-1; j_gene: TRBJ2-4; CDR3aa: CASRRTGGEAKNIQYF
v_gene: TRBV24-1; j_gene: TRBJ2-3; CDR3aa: CATSDFGDRFTDTQYF